This T cell receptor beta chain was captured in a study of neurological immune-mediated disorders. TCRdb reanalysed the 5' RACE reads using MiXCR and keeps one entry per CDR3 protein. The table includes some 79,000 distinct CDR3 sequences, about 14% detected once. In its sample, this clonotype was seen many times. Its antigen is still unknown. Germline loops: CDR1 ENHRY, CDR2 SYGVKD. The CDR3 sequence is 13 residues long. V gave up 8 bases and J gave up 2 bases, with 11 bases separating them. Study-level results: Across subjects, expanded clones had no CDR3 amino acid sequences in common, pointing to private repertoires in all groups.

The chain couples TRBV10-3 to TRBJ2-3; D is possibly TRBD2 (5 bases). The sequenced sample consisted of PBMCs. The receptor's source is a woman aged 50 to 60 in good health. The CDR3 region is CAIRDGYTDTQYF. CDR3 in DNA: TGTGCCATCCGGGATGGGTACACAGATACGCAGTATTTT.